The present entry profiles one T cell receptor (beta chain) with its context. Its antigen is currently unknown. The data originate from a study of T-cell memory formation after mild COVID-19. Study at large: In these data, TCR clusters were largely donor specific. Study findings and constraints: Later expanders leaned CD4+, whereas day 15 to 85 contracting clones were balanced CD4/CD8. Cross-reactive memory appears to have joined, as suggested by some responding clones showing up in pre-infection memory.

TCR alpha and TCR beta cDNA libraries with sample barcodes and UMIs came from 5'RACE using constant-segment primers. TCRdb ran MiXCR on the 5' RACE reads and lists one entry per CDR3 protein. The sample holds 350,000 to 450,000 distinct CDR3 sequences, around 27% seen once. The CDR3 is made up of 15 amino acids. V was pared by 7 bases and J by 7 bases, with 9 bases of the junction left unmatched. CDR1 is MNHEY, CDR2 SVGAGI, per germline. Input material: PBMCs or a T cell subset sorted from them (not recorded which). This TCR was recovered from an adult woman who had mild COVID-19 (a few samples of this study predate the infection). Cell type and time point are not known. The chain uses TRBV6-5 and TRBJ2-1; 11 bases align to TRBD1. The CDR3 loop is CASKTGTGGPNEQFF. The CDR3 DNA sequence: TGTGCCAGCAAAACCGGGACAGGGGGACCTAATGAGCAGTTCTTC.